This T cell receptor (beta chain) derives from a study of vaccination effects on CD4 cells after COVID-19. Cells that had been cultured for 10 days were the source of isolated CD4+ T cells. Days 3 and 7 saw half the medium replaced with IL-2 medium. CDR3 length: 21 amino acids. Method: immunoSEQ multiplex PCR; TCRdb's copy keeps in-frame clones and lacks some. In the table there are tens of thousands of clones, around 76% of which are singletons. For this clone: Its antigen is not known.

Study-wide points: Clonal contraction was marked in infection- and vaccine-induced clones late after vaccination.

The chain is built from TRBV21-1 and TRBJ2-2. TRBV21-1 counts as a pseudogene. The specimen comprised CD4+ T cells from PBMCs cultured without peptide, sampled before COVID-19 vaccination. This receptor was obtained from a human donor who had a prior SARS-CoV-2 infection. DNA for the CDR3: TGTGCCAGCTCCCAGGTCGGGCCACAGCCCTTCCGACCCGCGAACACCGGGGAGCTGTTTTTT. Translation gives CASSQVGPQPFRPANTGELFF.